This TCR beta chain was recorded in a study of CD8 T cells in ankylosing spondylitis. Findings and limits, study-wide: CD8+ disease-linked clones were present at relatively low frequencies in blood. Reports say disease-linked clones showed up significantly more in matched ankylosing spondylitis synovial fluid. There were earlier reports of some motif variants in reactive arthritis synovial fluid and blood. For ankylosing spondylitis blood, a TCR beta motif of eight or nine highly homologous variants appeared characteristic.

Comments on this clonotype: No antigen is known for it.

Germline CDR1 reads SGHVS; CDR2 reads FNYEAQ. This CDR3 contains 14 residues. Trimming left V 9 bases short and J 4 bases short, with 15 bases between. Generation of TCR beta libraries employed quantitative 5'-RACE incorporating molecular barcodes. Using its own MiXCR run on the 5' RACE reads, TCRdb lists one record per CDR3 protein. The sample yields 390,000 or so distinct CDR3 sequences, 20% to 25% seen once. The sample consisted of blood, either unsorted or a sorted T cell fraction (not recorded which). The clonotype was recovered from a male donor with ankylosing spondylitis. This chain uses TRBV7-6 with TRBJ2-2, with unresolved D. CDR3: CASRRRTVTGELFF. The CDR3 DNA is TGTGCCAGTAGACGACGGACGGTCACCGGGGAGCTGTTTTTT.